The 16 T cell receptor beta chains below come from one sample, sequenced in a study of T cells after somatic rescue of genetic block. The table came from immunoSEQ multiplex PCR; TCRdb's copy has only in-frame clones and leaves some out. The repertoire includes 85,000 to 90,000 clones, 70% to 90% of them detected once, and 1.6% sits in the top ten. Sequenced input: peripheral blood mononuclear cells (PBMCs). The source is a woman younger than 35.

The V call is TRBV5-1, the J call TRBJ2-7, with D perhaps TRBD2 (5 bases). With 0 bases removed from V and 2 bases from J, the gap between germline ends came to 15 bases. From germline, CDR1 is SGHRS and CDR2 YFSETQ. This CDR3 is built from 16 residues. CDR3 in amino acids: CASSLATTAGAYEQYF. CDR3 DNA: TGCGCCAGCAGCTTGGCCACCACCGCCGGGGCCTACGAGCAGTACTTC.

V gene TRBV28 combines with J gene TRBJ1-3, with D possibly matching TRBD1 (6 bases). V was pared by 6 bases and J by 0 bases, with 12 bases between. This CDR3 comprises 15 residues. The germline V gene has CDR1 MDHEN and CDR2 SYDVKM. The DNA of the CDR3 is TGTGCCAGCAGACCGGACAGAGACTCTGGAAACACCATATATTTT. Protein sequence: CASRPDRDSGNTIYF. Full variable domain (rest looked up from reference TRBV28 and TRBJ1-3): DVKVTQSSRYLVKRTGEKVFLECVQDMDHENMFWYRQDPGLGLRLIYFSYDVKMKEKGDIPEGYSVSREKKERFSLILESASTNQTSMYLCASRPDRDSGNTIYFGEGSWLTVV.

About this clone itself: This same CDR3 is encoded by further DNA sequences in the sample. The rearrangement uses TRBV28 and TRBJ2-4, with TRBD2 as a possible D gene (5 bases). This CDR3 has 14 residues. Germline V CDR1 and CDR2: MDHEN, SYDVKM. The V end lost 2 bases, the J end lost 0 bases, and 5 bases lay between the germline ends. As DNA, the CDR3 is TGTGCCAGCAGTTTAGGACTAGCCAAAAACATTCAGTACTTC. Residues: CASSLGLAKNIQYF.

The chain employs TRBV10-2 and TRBJ2-6; possibly TRBD1 for D (6 bases). Germline lookup yields CDR1 WSHSY and CDR2 SAAADI. Trimming took 8 bases from V and 2 from J, leaving 22 bases between them. This CDR3 spans 18 amino acids. CDR3: CASGKTGLSGAGANVLTF. For the CDR3, the DNA is TGCGCCAGCGGAAAGACAGGTCTTTCAGGGGCTGGGGCCAACGTCCTGACTTTC.

The genes are TRBV5-4 and TRBJ2-7, with D unclear. CDR3 size: 16 residues. Germline V gene sequence: CDR1 SGHNT, CDR2 YYREEE (reference sequence). V was trimmed by 4 bases and J by 5 bases, leaving 22 bases between them. The CDR3: CASSRDPDQSGDEQYF. The CDR3 DNA reads TGTGCCAGCAGCCGTGACCCCGATCAATCTGGCGACGAGCAGTACTTC.

This clone was seen only once. The chain recombines TRBV14 with TRBJ2-4; D is uncertain. The CDR3 is made up of 14 amino acids. V gave up 1 base and J gave up 5 bases, with 9 bases separating them. CDR1 is SGHDN and CDR2 is FVKESK in the germline V gene. The CDR3, as DNA: TGTGCCAGCAGCCAAGCTAACTTCCAAAACATTCAGTACTTC. Protein: CASSQANFQNIQYF.

The chain employs TRBV19 and TRBJ1-3; TRBD1 might be the D (6 bases). The CDR3 has 16 amino acids. The germline V gene encodes CDR1 LNHDA and CDR2 SQIVND (reference sequence). V was clipped by 7 bases and J by 2 bases, with 18 bases between them. CDR3 protein: CASIPLSAGAGNTIYF. The CDR3 nucleotides are TGTGCCAGTATTCCCCTCTCGGCAGGGGCTGGAAACACCATATATTTT.

The chain recombines TRBV6-5 with TRBJ2-7; D might be TRBD1 or TRBD2, each matching 5 bases. Per the germline V gene, CDR1 is MNHEY and CDR2 is SVGAGI. The CDR3 is made up of 15 amino acids. V was shortened by 7 bases and J by 7 bases, with 23 bases between the two germline ends. The CDR3 reads CASTPPGRGSGEQYF. In DNA form, the CDR3 reads TGTGCCAGCACACCCCCGGGACGGGGATCGGGAGAGCAGTACTTC.

This chain uses TRBV5-6 with TRBJ2-1; 10 positions match TRBD2. CDR1 SGHDT and CDR2 YYEEEE come from the germline V gene. CDR3 length: 14 residues. Trimming took 3 bases from V and 9 from J; bases not matched to a gene: 6. CDR3 DNA sequence: TGTGCCAGCAGCTCCAGCGGGAGGGTTGTTGAGCAGTTCTTC. Protein: CASSSSGRVVEQFF. The full variable domain, its missing parts supplied by reference TRBV5-6 and TRBJ2-1, is DAGVTQSPTHLIKTRGQQVTLRCSPKSGHDTVSWYQQALGQGPQFIFQYYEEEERQRGNFPDRFSGHQFPNYSSELNVNALLLGDSALYLCASSSSGRVVEQFFGPGTRLTVL.

The chain is built from TRBV13 and TRBJ2-3, with D perhaps TRBD2 (6 bases). Germline CDR1 PRHDT, CDR2 FYEKMQ (reference sequence). The CDR3 is made up of 15 amino acids. Trimming took 2 bases from V and 2 from J, leaving 11 bases between them. CDR3 coding DNA: TGTGCCAGCAGCTTACGGGGAGGATCCACAGATACGCAGTATTTT. Its protein is CASSLRGGSTDTQYF.

This sequence joins TRBV5-1 and TRBJ2-3; D not resolved. CDR1 SGHRS and CDR2 YFSETQ come from the germline V gene. The CDR3 runs 13 residues. V lost 0 bases and J lost 2, with 4 bases in between. The CDR3 nucleotides are TGCGCCAGCAGCTTGGGGACCACAGATACGCAGTATTTT. It specifies CASSLGTTDTQYF. Variable domain in full (rest from reference TRBV5-1 and TRBJ2-3): KAGVTQTPRYLIKTRGQQVTLSCSPISGHRSVSWYQQTPGQGLQFLFEYFSETQRNKGNFPGRFSGRQFSNSRSEMNVSTLELGDSALYLCASSLGTTDTQYFGPGTRLTVL.

This clone has a single count. V is TRBV18 and J is TRBJ2-1; tentatively, D is TRBD1 (6 bases). Trimming shortened V by 1 base and J by 1 base, and 14 bases separated the two germline ends. Looked up from germline, CDR1 is KGHSH and CDR2 is LQKENI. The CDR3 covers 17 residues. The CDR3 is CASSPLRQGLSYNEQFF. In nucleotides, the CDR3 is TGTGCCAGCTCACCACTACGGCAGGGGTTATCCTACAATGAGCAGTTCTTC.

This chain connects TRBV10-1 to TRBJ2-1; TRBD2 aligns across 13 bases. The CDR3 is 13 amino acids. Trimming at V came to 7 bases and at J to 8 bases, leaving 2 bases not matched to a gene. Looked up from germline, CDR1 is WNHNN and CDR2 is SYGVQD (reference sequence). CDR3 residues: CASMGTSGDEQFF. CDR3 in DNA: TGCGCCAGCATGGGGACTAGCGGGGATGAGCAGTTCTTC.

This rearrangement joins TRBV20-1 to TRBJ2-7; D ambiguous. V was trimmed by 5 bases and J by 4 bases, leaving 9 bases between them. The CDR3 consists of 11 residues. Germline V gives CDR1 DFQATT, CDR2 SNEGSKA (reference sequence). The CDR3 region is CSAPQMYEQYF. Written as DNA, the CDR3 is TGCAGTGCTCCCCAAATGTACGAGCAGTACTTC.

This clone was counted a few times. J is TRBJ2-3 and V is TRBV19; 10 nucleotides line up with TRBD2. The CDR3 sequence is 15 residues long. The V gene end was trimmed by 8 bases and the J gene end by 2 bases; junction bases not matched to a gene: 7. Germline values: CDR1 LNHDA, CDR2 SQIVND (reference sequence). The CDR3 loop reads CASQGLAVDTDTQYF. CDR3 coding DNA: TGTGCCAGTCAAGGACTAGCGGTAGACACAGATACGCAGTATTTT.

The V gene is TRBV29-1, the J gene TRBJ2-3; TRBD2 aligns across 12 bases. The ends lost 8 bases at V and 2 bases at J; junction bases unmatched: 11. Germline V CDR1 and CDR2: SQVTM, ANQGSEA. The CDR3 spans 16 residues. CDR3 loop: CSSRYGLAGYTDTQYF. Written as DNA, the CDR3 is TGCAGCTCCCGGTACGGACTAGCGGGATACACAGATACGCAGTATTTT.